These T cell receptor beta chains were read from a single sample in a study of cytomegalovirus exposure and HLA in healthy donors. Profiling relied on immunoSEQ multiplex PCR, and the TCRdb table lists in-frame clones only, not all of them. The sample shows roughly 110,000 clones, over 65% of them seen only once. The sequenced sample consisted of PBMCs. These receptors were taken from a woman aged 25 to 39 in good health and CMV-seropositive. Each CDR3 is given with its conserved first and last residue. A D gene is named only where the DNA matches it firmly. Only part of the rows carry a size: once, few, many, or a class if the clone is expanded.

abundance: few
v_gene: TRBV18
j_gene: TRBJ1-6
d_gene: TRBD1
CDR3aa: CASSSSSGTGSSPLHF
CDR3nt: TGTGCCAGCTCATCCTCGTCCGGGACAGGGAGCTCACCCCTCCACTTT

abundance: NA
v_gene: TRBV5-1
j_gene: TRBJ2-3
d_gene: TRBD2
CDR3aa: CASSLRPSGDSTDTQYF
CDR3nt: TGCGCCAGCAGCTTGAGGCCTAGCGGGGATAGCACAGATACGCAGTATTTT

abundance: NA
v_gene: TRBV6-5
j_gene: TRBJ2-7
d_gene: TRBD1
CDR3aa: CASSRDPGQTYEQYF
CDR3nt: TGTGCCAGCAGCCGTGACCCGGGACAGACCTACGAGCAGTACTTC

abundance: once
v_gene: TRBV27
j_gene: TRBJ1-6
d_gene: TRBD1
CDR3aa: CASTKIGGNNSPLHF
CDR3nt: TGTGCCAGCACCAAGATAGGGGGCAATAATTCACCCCTCCACTTT

abundance: NA
v_gene: TRBV27
j_gene: TRBJ2-7
d_gene: NA
CDR3aa: CASSPVVNPYEQYF
CDR3nt: TGTGCCAGCAGTCCGGTGGTAAACCCCTACGAGCAGTACTTC

abundance: NA
v_gene: TRBV7-3
j_gene: TRBJ2-2
d_gene: TRBD2
CDR3aa: CASSLIGGRVTGELFF
CDR3nt: TGTGCCAGCAGCTTAATTGGCGGGAGGGTCACCGGGGAGCTGTTTTTT

abundance: NA
v_gene: TRBV4-1
j_gene: TRBJ2-5
d_gene: TRBD1
CDR3aa: CASSQEAGTAQETQYF
CDR3nt: TGCGCCAGCAGCCAAGAGGCAGGGACAGCCCAAGAGACCCAGTACTTC

abundance: NA
v_gene: TRBV11-3
j_gene: TRBJ1-2
d_gene: NA
CDR3aa: CASRDSSSYGYTF
CDR3nt: TGTGCCAGCAGAGACAGCTCTTCCTATGGCTACACCTTC

abundance: NA
v_gene: TRBV10-3
j_gene: TRBJ2-2
d_gene: NA
CDR3aa: CAISEFDRWGNTGELFF
CDR3nt: TGTGCCATCAGTGAGTTCGACAGGTGGGGGAACACCGGGGAGCTGTTTTTT

abundance: NA
v_gene: TRBV9
j_gene: TRBJ2-7
d_gene: NA
CDR3aa: CASSVGTAYEQYF
CDR3nt: TGTGCCAGCAGCGTAGGGACAGCCTACGAGCAGTACTTC

abundance: NA
v_gene: TRBV6-1
j_gene: TRBJ2-2
d_gene: NA
CDR3aa: CASSESGFPTAGTGELFF
CDR3nt: TGTGCCAGCAGTGAATCCGGTTTCCCGACGGCGGGCACCGGGGAGCTGTTTTTT

abundance: NA
v_gene: TRBV27
j_gene: TRBJ2-5
d_gene: NA
CDR3aa: CASSLSAAGQETQYF
CDR3nt: TGTGCCAGCAGTTTATCCGCGGCGGGCCAAGAGACCCAGTACTTC

abundance: NA
v_gene: TRBV19
j_gene: TRBJ2-1
d_gene: NA
CDR3aa: CASNGRRNEQFF
CDR3nt: TGTGCCAGTAACGGACGGAGGAATGAGCAGTTCTTC

abundance: NA
v_gene: TRBV7-9
j_gene: TRBJ1-3
d_gene: NA
CDR3aa: CASSSGSGNTIYF
CDR3nt: TGTGCCAGCAGCTCGGGGTCTGGAAACACCATATATTTT

abundance: NA
v_gene: TRBV7-9
j_gene: TRBJ2-1
d_gene: NA
CDR3aa: CASSLIKGVNNEQFF
CDR3nt: TGTGCCAGCAGCTTAATTAAGGGGGTGAACAATGAGCAGTTCTTC

abundance: NA
v_gene: TRBV5-1
j_gene: TRBJ2-3
d_gene: NA
CDR3aa: CASSWQGRTDTQYF
CDR3nt: TGCGCCAGCAGCTGGCAGGGGAGAACAGATACGCAGTATTTT

abundance: NA
v_gene: TRBV7-8
j_gene: TRBJ2-3
d_gene: TRBD1
CDR3aa: CASSFRDRVGDTQYF
CDR3nt: TGTGCCAGCAGCTTCCGGGACAGGGTGGGAGATACGCAGTATTTT

abundance: NA
v_gene: TRBV27
j_gene: TRBJ2-1
d_gene: TRBD2
CDR3aa: CASSFSSGETYNEQFF
CDR3nt: TGTGCCAGCAGTTTCAGTAGCGGGGAAACTTACAATGAGCAGTTCTTC

abundance: NA
v_gene: TRBV15
j_gene: TRBJ2-2
d_gene: TRBD2
CDR3aa: CATSRDGILAEHTGELFF
CDR3nt: TGTGCCACCAGCAGAGATGGTATACTAGCGGAGCACACCGGGGAGCTGTTTTTT

abundance: NA
v_gene: TRBV25-1
j_gene: TRBJ2-1
d_gene: NA
CDR3aa: CASSTGYEQFF
CDR3nt: TGTGCCAGCTCTACAGGCTATGAGCAGTTCTTC

abundance: NA
v_gene: TRBV4-1
j_gene: TRBJ2-1
d_gene: TRBD1
CDR3aa: CASSHLLRDSYNEQFF
CDR3nt: TGCGCCAGCAGCCACCTACTCCGGGACAGCTACAATGAGCAGTTCTTC

abundance: NA
v_gene: TRBV5-1
j_gene: TRBJ2-7
d_gene: NA
CDR3aa: CASRSGNSYEQYF
CDR3nt: TGCGCCAGCAGATCCGGGAACTCCTACGAGCAGTACTTC

abundance: few
v_gene: TRBV18
j_gene: TRBJ1-1
d_gene: NA
CDR3aa: CASSPANTEAFF
CDR3nt: TGTGCCAGCTCACCGGCTAACACTGAAGCTTTCTTT

abundance: once
v_gene: TRBV27
j_gene: TRBJ1-1
d_gene: TRBD1
CDR3aa: CASSPGTARTEAFF
CDR3nt: TGTGCCAGCAGTCCAGGGACAGCTAGGACTGAAGCTTTCTTT

abundance: NA
v_gene: TRBV5-1
j_gene: TRBJ2-1
d_gene: NA
CDR3aa: CASSLVVQGPWAEQFF
CDR3nt: TGCGCCAGCAGCTTGGTTGTCCAGGGTCCATGGGCTGAGCAGTTCTTC

abundance: NA
v_gene: TRBV6-1
j_gene: TRBJ1-2
d_gene: TRBD1
CDR3aa: CASSETGIGYGYTF
CDR3nt: TGTGCCAGCAGTGAGACAGGGATCGGCTATGGCTACACCTTC

abundance: NA
v_gene: TRBV5-1
j_gene: TRBJ1-6
d_gene: TRBD1
CDR3aa: CASSSTTGTENSPLHF
CDR3nt: TGCGCCAGCAGCTCCACCACCGGGACAGAGAATTCACCCCTCCACTTT

abundance: few
v_gene: TRBV6-1
j_gene: TRBJ2-2
d_gene: NA
CDR3aa: CASSVETKNTGELFF
CDR3nt: TGTGCCAGCAGTGTCGAGACAAAGAACACCGGGGAGCTGTTTTTT

abundance: few
v_gene: TRBV14
j_gene: TRBJ1-6
d_gene: NA
CDR3aa: CASSTGQNNSPLHF
CDR3nt: TGTGCCAGCAGTACAGGGCAGAATAATTCACCCCTCCACTTT

abundance: NA
v_gene: TRBV18
j_gene: TRBJ1-1
d_gene: NA
CDR3aa: CASSPSLTEAFF
CDR3nt: TGTGCCAGCTCACCGTCGTTAACTGAAGCTTTCTTT

abundance: NA
v_gene: TRBV18
j_gene: TRBJ2-2
d_gene: TRBD1
CDR3aa: CASSEGQGDTGELFF
CDR3nt: TGTGCCAGCTCAGAGGGACAGGGGGACACCGGGGAGCTGTTTTTT

abundance: NA
v_gene: TRBV6-5
j_gene: TRBJ2-3
d_gene: NA
CDR3aa: CASSSSHITDTQYF
CDR3nt: TGTGCCAGCAGCTCCTCACATATCACAGATACGCAGTATTTT

abundance: few
v_gene: TRBV4-1
j_gene: TRBJ2-7
d_gene: TRBD1
CDR3aa: CASSQGQGIDEQYF
CDR3nt: TGCGCCAGCAGCCAGGGACAGGGAATCGACGAGCAGTACTTC

abundance: NA
v_gene: TRBV2
j_gene: TRBJ2-5
d_gene: NA
CDR3aa: CASSDSGLETQYF
CDR3nt: TGTGCCAGCAGTGACTCAGGGTTGGAGACCCAGTACTTC

abundance: NA
v_gene: TRBV6-6
j_gene: TRBJ1-6
d_gene: NA
CDR3aa: CASRLLIGDSPLHF
CDR3nt: TGTGCCAGCAGACTCCTGATAGGAGATTCACCCCTCCACTTT

abundance: NA
v_gene: TRBV13
j_gene: TRBJ2-3
d_gene: NA
CDR3aa: CASSLRGADGTDTQYF
CDR3nt: TGTGCCAGCAGCTTACGGGGGGCCGATGGCACAGATACGCAGTATTTT

abundance: once
v_gene: TRBV5-5
j_gene: TRBJ1-3
d_gene: NA
CDR3aa: CASSLGAGGSSGNTIYF
CDR3nt: TGTGCCAGCAGCTTGGGGGCCGGAGGGAGCTCTGGAAACACCATATATTTT

abundance: NA
v_gene: TRBV11-3
j_gene: TRBJ2-1
d_gene: NA
CDR3aa: CASSSLGGPQVHEQFF
CDR3nt: TGTGCCAGCAGCTCACTCGGGGGGCCTCAAGTCCATGAGCAGTTCTTC

abundance: few
v_gene: TRBV6-5
j_gene: TRBJ2-1
d_gene: NA
CDR3aa: CASSYQRVVPGEQFF
CDR3nt: TGTGCCAGCAGTTACCAGAGGGTTGTCCCAGGCGAGCAGTTCTTC